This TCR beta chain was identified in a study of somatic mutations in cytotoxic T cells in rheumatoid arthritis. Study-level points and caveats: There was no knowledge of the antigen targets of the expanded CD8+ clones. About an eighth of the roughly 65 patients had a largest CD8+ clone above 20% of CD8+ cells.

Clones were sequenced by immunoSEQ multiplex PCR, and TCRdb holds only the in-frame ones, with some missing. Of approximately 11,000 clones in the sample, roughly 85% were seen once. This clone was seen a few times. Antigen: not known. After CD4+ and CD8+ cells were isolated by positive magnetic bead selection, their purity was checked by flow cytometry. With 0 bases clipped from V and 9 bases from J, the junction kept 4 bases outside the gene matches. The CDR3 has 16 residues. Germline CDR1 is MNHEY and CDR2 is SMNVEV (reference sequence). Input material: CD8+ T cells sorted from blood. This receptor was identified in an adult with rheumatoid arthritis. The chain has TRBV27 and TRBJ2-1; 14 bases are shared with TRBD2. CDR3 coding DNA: TGTGCCAGCAGTTTATCCCCCGGACTAGCGGGGGGTGAGCAGTTCTTC. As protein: CASSLSPGLAGGEQFF.